This T cell receptor beta chain is drawn from a study of early T cells in non-severe SARS-CoV-2 infection. For the study at large: Sequencing input comprised bulk RNA from unsorted whole blood; chain pairing was not available.

The germline CDR1 and CDR2 sequences are DFQATT and SNEGSKA (reference sequence). The CDR3 has 13 residues. Trimming removed 3 bases from V and 2 bases from J, with 8 bases in between. The protocol attached unique molecular identifiers to individual cDNA molecules. TCRdb analysed the 5' RACE reads with MiXCR anew, one entry per CDR3 protein. The sample lists about 42,000 distinct CDR3 sequences, roughly 6% occurring once. This clonotype has ten or more counts. The antigen is undetermined. The study's findings and limits: VDJdb matching favored anti-spike CD8 responses, missing private and CD4 specificities.

V usage is TRBV20-1 and J usage is TRBJ1-3; D is unclear. This clonotype originated in an adult who was a healthcare worker with PCR-confirmed SARS-CoV-2 infection or an uninfected control (not recorded which). The material was whole blood, obtained at baseline. The CDR3 nucleotides read TGCAGTGCTAGTTGGTTAACTGGAAACACCATATATTTT. Translated, it gives CSASWLTGNTIYF.